This entry concerns a single T cell receptor (beta chain). As yet, its antigen is unknown. CDR3 length: 15 amino acids. Trimming removed 6 bases at V and 0 bases at J, with 9 bases between. The germline CDR1 and CDR2 sequences are MNHEY and SMNVEV (reference sequence). The sample is drawn from a study of beta chain features in type 1 diabetes. Whole-study findings and limits: Patients with type 1 diabetes carried fewer insertions and had more deletions at their VDJ junctions. Shorter TCRB CDR3s, moderately but significantly so, were found in Type 1 diabetes patients in all four CD4+ subsets.

Expressed TCRB transcripts were sequenced after all isolated RNA was converted to cDNA. Clones were read by immunoSEQ multiplex PCR, and TCRdb kept only the in-frame ones, dropping some. There are 600,000 or so clones in the sample; more than 13% occur only once, and 0.035% to 0.045% lies in the top ten. The material sequenced was naive CD4+ T cells from blood. The source is a man aged 18-30 years with type 1 diabetes. The J gene is TRBJ2-6, the V gene TRBV27, with D unclear. The CDR3 coding sequence is TGTGCCAGCAGCTTGACCCTCTCTGGGGCCAACGTCCTGACTTTC. This encodes CASSLTLSGANVLTF.